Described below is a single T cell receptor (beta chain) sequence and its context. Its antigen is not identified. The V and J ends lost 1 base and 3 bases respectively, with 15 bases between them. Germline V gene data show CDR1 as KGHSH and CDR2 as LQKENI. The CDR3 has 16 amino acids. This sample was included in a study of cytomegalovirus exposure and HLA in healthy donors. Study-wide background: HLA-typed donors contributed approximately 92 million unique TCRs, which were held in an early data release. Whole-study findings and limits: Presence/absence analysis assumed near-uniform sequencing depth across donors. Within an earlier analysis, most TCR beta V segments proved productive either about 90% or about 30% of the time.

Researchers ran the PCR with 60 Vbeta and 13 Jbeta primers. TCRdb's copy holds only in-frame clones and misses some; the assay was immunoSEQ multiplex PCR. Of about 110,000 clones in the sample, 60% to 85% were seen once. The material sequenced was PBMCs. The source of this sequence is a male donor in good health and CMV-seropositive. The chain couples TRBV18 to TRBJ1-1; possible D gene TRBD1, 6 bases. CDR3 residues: CASSPRAGVVDTEAFF. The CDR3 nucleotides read TGTGCCAGCTCACCACGGGCAGGGGTAGTGGACACTGAAGCTTTCTTT.